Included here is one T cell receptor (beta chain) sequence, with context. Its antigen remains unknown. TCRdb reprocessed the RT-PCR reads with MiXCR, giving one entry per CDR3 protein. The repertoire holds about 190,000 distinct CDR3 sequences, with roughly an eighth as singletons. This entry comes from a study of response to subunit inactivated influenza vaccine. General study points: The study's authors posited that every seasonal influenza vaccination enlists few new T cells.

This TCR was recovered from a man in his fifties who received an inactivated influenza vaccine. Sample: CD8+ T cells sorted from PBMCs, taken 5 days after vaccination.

CDR3 sequence: CASSILPRDTQYF. The CDR3 nucleotides are TGTGCCAGCAGCATCCTACCGCGGGATACGCAGTATTTT. This chain joins TRBV3-1 and TRBJ2-3, with D hard to call. The CDR3 loop spans 13 amino acids. V dropped 5 bases and J dropped 6 bases, with 12 bases sitting between them. Per germline, CDR1 LGHDT and CDR2 YNNKEL (reference sequence).